This TCR beta chain was recorded in a study of T-cell reconstitution after alpha-beta-depleted transplantation in children. The sample holds many counts of this clonotype. The ends lost 4 bases at V and 1 base at J; junction bases unmatched: 20. Germline-derived CDR1 and CDR2 are DFQATT and SNEGSKA (reference sequence). This CDR3 spans 19 amino acids. Preparation of the TCRbeta library used unique molecular identifiers. TCRdb analysed the PCR reads with MiXCR anew, one entry per CDR3 protein. The repertoire has 200,000 to 300,000 distinct CDR3 sequences, more than 10% of them found once; the top ten carry about 2.6%.

This sequence joins TRBV20-1 and TRBJ2-7; 9 nucleotides agree with TRBD2. This receptor was obtained from a human donor who donated a stem cell graft to a child with acute lymphoblastic leukemia. The sequencing used PBMCs from the stem cell graft donor, collected from the stem cell graft. The chain's CDR3 is CSATHPKQTSGVQSYEQYF. CDR3 nucleotides: TGCAGTGCTACCCACCCAAAGCAGACTAGCGGAGTCCAGTCCTACGAGCAGTACTTC.